The entry below describes one T cell receptor beta chain. Its antigen is still unknown. A universal primer site came from template switching; cDNA carried unique molecular identifiers. TCRdb reprocessed the 5' RACE reads via MiXCR and lists one record per CDR3 protein. The sample contains some 710,000 distinct CDR3 sequences, 6.1% of which appear only once. All donors were healthy, and all were Caucasian. The data originate from a study of identical twins. Points from the study as a whole: Researchers caution that invariant MAIT and iNKT cells could partly confound zero-insertion analyses. Fewer insertions characterized abundant cord blood beta clonotypes, whereas memory repertoires showed none.

Input material: naive T cells sorted from blood. The clonotype originates from a man aged 18-30 years in good health.

The CDR3 protein is CASSTGTKNAYEQYF. The CDR3 DNA reads as TGTGCCAGTAGCACCGGGACTAAAAATGCCTACGAGCAGTACTTC. J is TRBJ2-7 and V is TRBV9, with TRBD2 matching over 7 bases. Germline CDR1 is SGDLS and CDR2 is YYNGEE. The CDR3 length is 15 residues. Losses at the gene ends were 8 bases for V and 2 bases for J; bases not matched to a gene: 13. Filled out from reference TRBV9 and TRBJ2-7, the complete variable domain reads DSGVTQTPKHLITATGQRVTLRCSPRSGDLSVYWYQQSLDQGLQFLIQYYNGEERAKGNILERFSAQQFPDLHSELNLSSLELGDSALYFCASSTGTKNAYEQYFGPGTRLTVT.